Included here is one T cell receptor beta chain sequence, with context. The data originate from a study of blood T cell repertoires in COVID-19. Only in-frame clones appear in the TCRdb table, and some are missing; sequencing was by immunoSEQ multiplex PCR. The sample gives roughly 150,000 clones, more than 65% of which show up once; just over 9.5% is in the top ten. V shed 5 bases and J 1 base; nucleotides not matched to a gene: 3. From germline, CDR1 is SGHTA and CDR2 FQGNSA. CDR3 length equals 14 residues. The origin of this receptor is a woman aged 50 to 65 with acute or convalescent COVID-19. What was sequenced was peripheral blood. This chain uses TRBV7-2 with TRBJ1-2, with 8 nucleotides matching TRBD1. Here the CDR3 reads CASSKQGGNYGYTF. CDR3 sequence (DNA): TGTGCCAGCAGCAAACAGGGGGGTAACTATGGCTACACCTTC.